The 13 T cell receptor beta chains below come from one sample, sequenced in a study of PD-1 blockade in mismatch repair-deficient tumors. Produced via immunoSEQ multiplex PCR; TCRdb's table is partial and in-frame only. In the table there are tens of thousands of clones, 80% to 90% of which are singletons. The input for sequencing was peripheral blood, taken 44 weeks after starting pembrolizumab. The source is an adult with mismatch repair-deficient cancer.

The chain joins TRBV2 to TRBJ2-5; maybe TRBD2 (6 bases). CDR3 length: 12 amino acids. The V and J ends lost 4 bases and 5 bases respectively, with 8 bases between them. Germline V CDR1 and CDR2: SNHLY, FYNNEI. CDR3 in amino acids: CASSGRGETQYF. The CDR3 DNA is TGTGCCAGCAGTGGCCGGGGGGAGACCCAGTACTTC.

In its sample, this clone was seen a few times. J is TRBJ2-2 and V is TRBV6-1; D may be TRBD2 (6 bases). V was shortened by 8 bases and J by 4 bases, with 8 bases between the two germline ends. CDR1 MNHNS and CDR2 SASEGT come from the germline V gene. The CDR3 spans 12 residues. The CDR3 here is CASGGFTGELFF. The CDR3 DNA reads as TGTGCCAGCGGGGGGTTCACCGGGGAGCTGTTTTTT.

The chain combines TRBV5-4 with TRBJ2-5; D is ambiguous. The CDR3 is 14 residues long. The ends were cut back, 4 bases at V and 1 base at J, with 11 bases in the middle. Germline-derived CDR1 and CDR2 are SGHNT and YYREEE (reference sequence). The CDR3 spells CASSQDYGQETQYF. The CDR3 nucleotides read TGTGCCAGCAGCCAAGATTACGGCCAAGAGACCCAGTACTTC.

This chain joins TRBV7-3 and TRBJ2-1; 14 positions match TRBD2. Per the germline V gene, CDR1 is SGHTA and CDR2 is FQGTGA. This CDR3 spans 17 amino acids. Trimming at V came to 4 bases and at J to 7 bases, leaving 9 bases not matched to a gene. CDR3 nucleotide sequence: TGTGCCAGCAGCTCCGGGACTAGCGGGAGTGTTAGGAATGAGCAGTTCTTC. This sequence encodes CASSSGTSGSVRNEQFF.

The DNA for the CDR3 is TGTGCCAGCAGCAACCGGACTCCGCGTTACGAGCAGTACTTC. The encoded protein is CASSNRTPRYEQYF. The chain is built from TRBV21-1 and TRBJ2-7; no DNA check was done on the table's D call, TRBD2. TRBV21-1 has pseudogene status. This CDR3 spans 14 amino acids.

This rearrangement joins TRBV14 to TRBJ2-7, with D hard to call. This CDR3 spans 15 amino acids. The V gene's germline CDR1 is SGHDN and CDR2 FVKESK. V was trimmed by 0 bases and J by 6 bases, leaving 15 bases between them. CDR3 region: CASSQDGALIGEQYF. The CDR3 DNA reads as TGTGCCAGCAGCCAAGATGGAGCTTTAATCGGCGAGCAGTACTTC.

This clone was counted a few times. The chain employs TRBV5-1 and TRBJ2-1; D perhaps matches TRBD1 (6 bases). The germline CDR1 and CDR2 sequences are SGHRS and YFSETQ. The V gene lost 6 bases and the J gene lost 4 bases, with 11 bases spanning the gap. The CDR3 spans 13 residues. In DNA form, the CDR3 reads TGCGCCAGCATGGGGGCTCCTTACAATGAGCAGTTCTTC. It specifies CASMGAPYNEQFF.

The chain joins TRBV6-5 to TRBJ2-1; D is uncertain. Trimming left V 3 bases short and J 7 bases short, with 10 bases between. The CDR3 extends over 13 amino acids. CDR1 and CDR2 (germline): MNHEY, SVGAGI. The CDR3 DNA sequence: TGTGCCAGCAGTTATCCGATGAGGAATGAGCAGTTCTTC. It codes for CASSYPMRNEQFF.

For the CDR3, the DNA is TGTGCCAGCAGTTCACAGAGCTCTGGGGCCAACGTCCTGACTTTC. Its translation: CASSSQSSGANVLTF. This rearrangement joins TRBV27 to TRBJ2-6, with D uncertain. This CDR3 spans 15 amino acids. Germline CDR1 and CDR2: MNHEY and SMNVEV (reference sequence). V was cut by 4 bases and J by 0 bases, with 7 bases left in between. Combining the CDR3 with reference TRBV27 and TRBJ2-6 gives the whole variable domain EAQVTQNPRYLITVTGKKLTVTCSQNMNHEYMSWYRQDPGLGLRQIYYSMNVEVTDKGDVPEGYKVSRKEKRNFPLILESPSPNQTSLYFCASSSQSSGANVLTFGAGSRLTVL.

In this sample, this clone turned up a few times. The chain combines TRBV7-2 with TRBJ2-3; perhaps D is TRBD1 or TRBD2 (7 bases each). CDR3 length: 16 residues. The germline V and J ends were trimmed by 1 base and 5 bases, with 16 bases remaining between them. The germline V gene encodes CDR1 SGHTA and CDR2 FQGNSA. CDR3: CASSLEGRGRKDTQYF. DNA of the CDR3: TGTGCCAGCAGCTTAGAGGGGAGGGGGCGAAAAGATACGCAGTATTTT.

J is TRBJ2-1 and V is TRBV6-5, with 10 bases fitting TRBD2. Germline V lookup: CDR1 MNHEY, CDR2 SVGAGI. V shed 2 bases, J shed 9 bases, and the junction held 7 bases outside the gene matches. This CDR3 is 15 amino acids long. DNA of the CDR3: TGTGCCAGCAGTTACAGCGGGAGGGCCCTCGGTGAGCAGTTCTTC. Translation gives CASSYSGRALGEQFF.

CDR3 bases: TGTGCCAGCAGCACCTGGACAGCAAATTACTCCTACAATGAGCAGTTCTTC. It translates to CASSTWTANYSYNEQFF. The chain combines TRBV11-2 with TRBJ2-1, with D possibly TRBD1 on 6 matching bases. Germline V gene sequence: CDR1 SGHAT, CDR2 FQNNGV. The CDR3 contains 17 residues. Trimming took off 5 bases at V and 0 bases at J, with 17 bases between the two ends.

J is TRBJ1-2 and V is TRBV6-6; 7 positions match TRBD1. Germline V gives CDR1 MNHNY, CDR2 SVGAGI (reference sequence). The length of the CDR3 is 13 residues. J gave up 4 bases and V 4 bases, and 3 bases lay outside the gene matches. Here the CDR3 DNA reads TGTGCCAGCAGTTCGGGACAGCTCTATGGCTACACCTTC. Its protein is CASSSGQLYGYTF.